A single sample is the source of the 30 T cell receptor beta chains below, sequenced in a study of blood T cells in healthy people across ages. Combining a sample-barcoded 5' primer with a J-beta primer mix, a second PCR ran for roughly 6 to 11 cycles. Using its own MiXCR run on the 5' RACE reads, TCRdb lists one record per CDR3 protein. The sample contains about 1,400,000 distinct CDR3 sequences, approximately 59% of which appear only once. The sample consisted of blood. The receptors originated from a man aged 18 to 30 in good health.

This clonotype came up a few times. V usage is TRBV29-1 and J usage is TRBJ2-3; D not resolved. V gave up 4 bases and J gave up 6 bases, with 11 bases separating them. The length of the CDR3 is 12 residues. The germline V gene encodes CDR1 SQVTM and CDR2 ANQGSEA. In nucleotides, the CDR3 is TGCAGCGTTGCCCCAGGACGCGATACGCAGTATTTT. It yields the protein CSVAPGRDTQYF.

The chain joins TRBV20-1 to TRBJ2-5; tentative D call: TRBD2 (5 bases). The germline V and J ends were trimmed by 5 bases and 11 bases, with 24 bases remaining between them. The CDR3 has 14 residues. Germline lookup yields CDR1 DFQATT and CDR2 SNEGSKA (reference sequence). The CDR3 region has the DNA TGCAGTGCTCCTCACGTCGGATCGGGGAATGAGCAGTACTTC. Its protein product is CSAPHVGSGNEQYF.

About this clonotype itself: An end of the junction does not agree with germline; a read error may underlie this. The chain recombines TRBV7-9 with TRBJ1-1; D is perhaps TRBD1 (6 bases). CDR1 is SEHNR, CDR2 FQNEAQ, per germline (reference sequence). This CDR3 has 12 amino acids. CDR3 DNA: TGTGCCAGCAGCGGACAGAACACTGAAGTTTTCTTT. It translates to CASSGQNTEVFF.

V gene TRBV7-6 combines with J gene TRBJ2-7; possible D gene TRBD2, 6 bases. CDR3 length equals 15 residues. Germline lookup yields CDR1 SGHVS and CDR2 FNYEAQ. Trimming stripped 3 bases from V and 3 bases from J, with 15 bases between. The CDR3 spells CASSFNSGDFYEQYF. The CDR3 DNA is TGTGCCAGCAGCTTTAATAGCGGCGACTTCTACGAGCAGTACTTC.

This rearrangement joins TRBV12-3 or TRBV12-4 to TRBJ1-2; 12 bases line up with TRBD1. Trimming cost V 7 bases and J 4 bases; bases outside gene matches: 13. The CDR3 extends over 17 amino acids. CDR3 amino acids: CASTWGTGGLSGYGYTF. The CDR3 DNA reads TGTGCCAGCACCTGGGGGACAGGGGGCCTCTCGGGCTATGGCTACACCTTC.

The CDR3 sequence: CASSPDSGTIFPYEQYF. In DNA form, the CDR3 reads TGTGCCAGCAGTCCTGATTCCGGGACAATATTCCCCTACGAGCAGTACTTC. This chain uses TRBV7-9 with TRBJ2-7; TRBD1 is a possible D gene (6 bases). The CDR3 runs 17 residues. V was trimmed by 6 bases and J by 2 bases, leaving 23 bases between them. Looked up from germline, CDR1 is SEHNR and CDR2 is FQNEAQ (reference sequence). Full variable domain (outside the CDR3, taken from reference TRBV7-9 and TRBJ2-7): DTGVSQNPRHKITKRGQNVTFRCDPISEHNRLYWYRQTLGQGPEFLTYFQNEAQLEKSRLLSDRFSAERPKGSFSTLEIQRTEQGDSAMYLCASSPDSGTIFPYEQYFGPGTRLTVT.

The CDR3 loop is CASSEWGRGRDEQYF. CDR3 coding DNA: TGTGCCAGCAGTGAATGGGGCAGGGGTAGAGACGAGCAGTACTTC. J is TRBJ2-5 and V is TRBV25-1; possible D gene TRBD1, 6 bases. The DNA end is more similar to TRBJ2-7, so the J call may be wrong. CDR1 MGHDK and CDR2 SYGVNS come from the germline V gene. This CDR3 spans 15 amino acids.

This chain links TRBV2 with TRBJ2-7; 9 positions agree with TRBD2. The V segment lost 0 bases and the J segment 2 bases; nucleotides outside the gene matches: 8. The CDR3 has 17 residues. Per germline, CDR1 SNHLY and CDR2 FYNNEI. The CDR3 nucleotides read TGTGCCAGCAGTGAAGCGCACAGGACTAGCGTTACCTACGAGCAGTACTTC. This translates into CASSEAHRTSVTYEQYF.

This sequence joins TRBV10-3 and TRBJ2-4; 8 nucleotides agree with TRBD1. The J segment lost 2 bases and the V segment lost 3 bases, leaving 9 bases of the junction unmatched. Germline V CDR1 and CDR2: ENHRY, SYGVKD. This CDR3 is built from 17 residues. The CDR3 nucleotides read TGTGCCATCAGTGACGAGGACAGGGAATCTACCAAAAACATTCAGTACTTC. As protein: CAISDEDRESTKNIQYF.

V usage is TRBV2 and J usage is TRBJ1-1; 8 bases match TRBD1. Germline CDR1 SNHLY, CDR2 FYNNEI. J was trimmed by 4 bases and V by 11 bases; bases with no gene match: 9. CDR3 size: 13 residues. CDR3 sequence: CAGGRGRSTEAFF. CDR3 DNA sequence: TGTGCCGGGGGCAGGGGGCGAAGCACTGAAGCTTTCTTT.

This clonotype turned up a few times. V is TRBV4-1 and J is TRBJ2-1, with 10 bases lining up with TRBD2. The V and J ends lost 0 bases and 2 bases, in that order; junction bases with no gene match: 13. CDR3 size: 20 residues. Germline CDR1 reads MGHRA; CDR2 reads YSYEKL. In DNA, the CDR3 is TGCGCCAGCAGCCAAGAAGATAGCGGGGGGCTTCTCGGAACCTACAATGAGCAGTTCTTC. Translation: CASSQEDSGGLLGTYNEQFF.

This sequence joins TRBV12-5 and TRBJ1-2, with 7 positions matching TRBD1. The CDR3 covers 16 residues. Trimming removed 3 bases from V and 9 bases from J; junction bases left unmatched: 16. Per germline, CDR1 LGHNT and CDR2 FRNRAP. For the CDR3, the DNA is TGTGCTAGTGGTTTAGGGGACAGCGGTCGGGTTTGGAGCTACACCTTC. Translating gives CASGLGDSGRVWSYTF.

CDR3 loop: CASSESVLGTETQYF. In nucleotides, the CDR3 is TGCGCCAGCAGTGAGTCAGTGCTAGGTACGGAGACCCAGTACTTC. The chain carries TRBV10-2 and TRBJ2-5; D call uncertain. The CDR3 covers 15 residues. Trimming took 0 bases from V and 5 from J, leaving 13 bases between them. From germline, CDR1 is WSHSY and CDR2 SAAADI.

The chain recombines TRBV7-2 with TRBJ2-5; tentative D call: TRBD2 (6 bases). Germline CDR1 SGHTA, CDR2 FQGNSA. The CDR3 sequence is 16 residues long. V was shortened by 0 bases and J by 2 bases, with 13 bases between the two germline ends. CDR3: CASSLAAGSGQETQYF. The CDR3 region has the DNA TGTGCCAGCAGCTTAGCGGCGGGGAGTGGGCAAGAGACCCAGTACTTC. The full variable domain, completed using reference TRBV7-2 and TRBJ2-5, is GAGVSQSPSNKVTEKGKDVELRCDPISGHTALYWYRQSLGQGLEFLIYFQGNSAPDKSGLPSDRFSAERTGGSVSTLTIQRTQQEDSAVYLCASSLAAGSGQETQYFGPGTRLLVL.

This clonotype was counted a few times. The chain has TRBV6-2 or TRBV6-3 and TRBJ1-2; D not resolved. Trimming left V 8 bases short and J 5 bases short, with 9 bases between. Germline V gives CDR1 MNHEY, CDR2 SVGEGT. This CDR3 contains 11 residues. In DNA, the CDR3 is TGTGCCAGCGCCCGACAATATGGCTACACCTTC. This translates into CASARQYGYTF.

This clonotype was detected only a few times. The V and J genes are TRBV29-1 and TRBJ2-7; 10 nucleotides align to TRBD1. The V gene end was trimmed by 4 bases and the J gene end by 6 bases; junction bases not matched to a gene: 0. This CDR3 has 11 residues. The germline CDR1 and CDR2 sequences are SQVTM and ANQGSEA. The CDR3 is CSVGTGGEQYF. The CDR3 bases are TGCAGCGTTGGGACAGGGGGCGAGCAGTACTTC.

This clonotype appeared once. This rearrangement joins TRBV4-1 to TRBJ1-1, with a weak D call TRBD1 (6 bases). The CDR3 spans 16 residues. Germline V gene sequence: CDR1 MGHRA, CDR2 YSYEKL. Deletions cut 1 base from V and 2 bases from J, with 14 bases between. The CDR3 nucleotides read TGCGCCAGCAGCCAAGGGGGGGGGCGGAAAAACACTGAAGCTTTCTTT. Its translation is CASSQGGGRKNTEAFF.

This CDR3 reads CASSEARADTQYF. For the CDR3, the DNA is TGTGCCAGCAGTGAAGCTAGGGCAGATACGCAGTATTTT. V gene TRBV6-1 combines with J gene TRBJ2-3; no clear D gene. Germline CDR1 MNHNS, CDR2 SASEGT. Trimming shortened V by 0 bases and J by 4 bases, and 5 bases separated the two germline ends. The CDR3 totals 13 residues.

This chain uses TRBV4-2 with TRBJ2-1, with a weak D call TRBD1 (6 bases). Germline V gene data show CDR1 as LGHNA and CDR2 as YNFKEQ. The V end was cut by 5 bases, the J end by 9 bases, with 8 bases between. This CDR3 has 11 residues. The CDR3 reads CASSTGIEQFF. The DNA for the CDR3 is TGTGCCAGCAGCACAGGGATTGAGCAGTTCTTC.

The chain is built from TRBV12-3 or TRBV12-4 and TRBJ2-7; 8 bases fit TRBD1. Trimming took 5 bases from V and 0 from J; bases not matched to a gene: 9. This CDR3 has 16 amino acids. The CDR3 DNA follows: TGTGCCAGCAGTCAACAGACAGGGGTCCCCTCCTACGAGCAGTACTTC. Translating it yields CASSQQTGVPSYEQYF.

The chain's CDR3 is CASSKWTGARNQPQHF. The CDR3 DNA reads as TGTGCCAGCAGCAAATGGACAGGGGCACGCAATCAGCCCCAGCATTTT. The rearrangement uses TRBV21-1 and TRBJ1-5; TRBD1, as called in the table, went unchecked against the DNA. TRBV21-1 is recorded as a pseudogene. The CDR3 has 16 amino acids.

The chain uses TRBV7-9 and TRBJ2-1, with D perhaps TRBD1 (7 bases). The CDR3 runs to 14 residues. Trimming left V 5 bases short and J 8 bases short, with 16 bases between. Germline-derived CDR1 and CDR2 are SEHNR and FQNEAQ (reference sequence). The CDR3 is CASSGGDSGDEQFF. The DNA of the CDR3 is TGTGCCAGCAGCGGAGGGGACAGTGGAGATGAGCAGTTCTTC.

This chain links TRBV4-3 with TRBJ2-1; no firm D call. With 0 bases removed from V and 7 bases from J, the gap between germline ends came to 7 bases. Germline V gene lookup returns CDR1 LGHNA and CDR2 YSLEER. The CDR3 is 13 amino acids. The CDR3 nucleotides are TGCGCCAGCAGCCAAGATACCGAGAATGAGCAGTTCTTC. Translated, it gives CASSQDTENEQFF.

The V call is TRBV20-1, the J call TRBJ2-5; either TRBD1 or TRBD2 may supply D (6 bases each). Per the germline V gene, CDR1 is DFQATT and CDR2 is SNEGSKA (reference sequence). The V end was cut by 3 bases, the J end by 1 base, with 12 bases between. This CDR3 is built from 14 residues. The chain's CDR3 is CSARVRGLQETQYF. CDR3 nucleotides: TGCAGTGCTAGGGTTCGGGGGCTCCAAGAGACCCAGTACTTC.

The chain joins TRBV9 to TRBJ2-1, with no clear D. Trimming pared 6 bases from V and 3 bases from J, leaving 10 bases between. Germline V gene data show CDR1 as SGDLS and CDR2 as YYNGEE. The CDR3 loop spans 13 amino acids. In nucleotides, the CDR3 is TGTGCCAGCACCCCTTCTTACTACAATGAGCAGTTCTTC. Translation: CASTPSYYNEQFF.

The CDR3 reads CASSPAGGYTDTQYF. The CDR3 DNA reads as TGCGCCAGCAGCCCAGCGGGGGGGTACACAGATACGCAGTATTTT. The chain carries TRBV4-3 and TRBJ2-3; 10 bases are a match to TRBD2. Germline trimming cut 4 bases from V and 2 bases from J; bases unmatched to any gene: 3. From germline, CDR1 is LGHNA and CDR2 YSLEER. CDR3 length: 15 residues.

This rearrangement joins TRBV9 to TRBJ2-5; no clear D. The CDR3 totals 13 residues. The germline CDR1 and CDR2 sequences are SGDLS and YYNGEE. Trimming pared 0 bases from V and 3 bases from J, leaving 6 bases between. The CDR3 DNA reads TGTGCCAGCAGCGTAGATGTGGAAGAGACCCAGTACTTC. It specifies CASSVDVEETQYF.

J is TRBJ2-7 and V is TRBV4-2, with TRBD1 as a possible D gene (5 bases). CDR1 is LGHNA and CDR2 is YNFKEQ in the germline V gene. V lost 0 bases, J lost 7 bases, and 19 bases lay in between. The CDR3 totals 16 residues. CDR3 loop: CASSQDTGSRVSEQYF. As DNA, the CDR3 is TGTGCCAGCAGCCAAGATACAGGTAGCCGCGTGTCTGAGCAGTACTTC.

V is TRBV25-1 and J is TRBJ1-5; D is uncertain. The CDR3 extends over 14 amino acids. Germline V gives CDR1 MGHDK, CDR2 SYGVNS. V lost 1 base and J 4 bases, leaving 8 bases between the germline ends. The CDR3 DNA reads TGTGCCAGCAGTGAATTCCGGAGTAATCAGCCCCAGCATTTT. Translation gives CASSEFRSNQPQHF. The full variable domain, its missing parts supplied by reference TRBV25-1 and TRBJ1-5, is EADIYQTPRYLVIGTGKKITLECSQTMGHDKMYWYQQDPGMELHLIHYSYGVNSTEKGDLSSESTVSRIRTEHFPLTLESARPSHTSQYLCASSEFRSNQPQHFGDGTRLSIL.

The rearrangement uses TRBV27 and TRBJ2-2; either TRBD1 or TRBD2 may supply D (6 bases each). This CDR3 is built from 16 residues. The V and J ends lost 0 bases and 2 bases respectively, with 10 bases between them. CDR1 and CDR2 (germline): MNHEY, SMNVEV (reference sequence). The CDR3 sequence: CASSLSGGDNTGELFF. The CDR3, as DNA: TGTGCCAGCAGTTTATCCGGGGGCGACAACACCGGGGAGCTGTTTTTT.